This TCR beta chain was retrieved from a study of shared clonotypes between healthy human individuals. Looking at the study overall: Researchers assigned three CD4 naive, three CD4 memory, two CD8 naive and one CD8 memory plate to each donor.

Genomic DNA belonging to each subset was distributed in equal measure over several immunoSEQ plates. Sequenced by immunoSEQ multiplex PCR; TCRdb stores in-frame clones only, minus some. The sample lists approximately 810,000 clones, 85% to 95% occurring once. CD45RO-negative cells were positively selected for CCR7, leaving out terminally differentiated effector memory CD45RA+ cells. This TCR derives from a man in his thirties or forties in good health. The sequenced sample consisted of naive CD8+ T cells sorted from blood.

The CDR3 protein is CASSEAPLASLQETQYF. CDR3 DNA sequence: TGTGCCAGCAGTGAGGCCCCCCTAGCGTCTCTCCAAGAGACCCAGTACTTC. This chain links TRBV6-1 with TRBJ2-5, with D possibly TRBD2 on 6 matching bases. Germline values: CDR1 MNHNS, CDR2 SASEGT. The CDR3 has 17 amino acids. V lost 3 bases, J lost 1 base, and 18 bases lay in between.